This TCR beta chain was sequenced in a study of beta chain features in type 1 diabetes. Per the germline V gene, CDR1 is SGHNT and CDR2 is YYREEE (reference sequence). V lost 1 base to trimming and J lost 3 bases; unmatched junction nucleotides: 2. This CDR3 spans 14 amino acids. Study-level findings and limits: Among all four CD4+ subsets, Type 1 diabetes patients had TCRB CDR3s that were moderately but significantly shorter.

Details on this clone: Its antigen is still unknown.

What was sequenced were expressed TCRB transcripts, since all of the isolated RNA had been reverse transcribed. Data came from immunoSEQ multiplex PCR; TCRdb stores just in-frame clones and leaves some out. The sample includes some 70,000 clones, 45% to 50% of them seen just once. The sequence came from a man aged 30 to 39 with type 1 diabetes. Sequencing was carried out using central memory CD4+ T cells from blood. This chain links TRBV5-4 with TRBJ2-7, with 9 bases that match TRBD1. The DNA of the CDR3 is TGTGCCAGCAGCTTGACAGGGGGCGACTACGAGCAGTACTTC. Translation gives CASSLTGGDYEQYF.